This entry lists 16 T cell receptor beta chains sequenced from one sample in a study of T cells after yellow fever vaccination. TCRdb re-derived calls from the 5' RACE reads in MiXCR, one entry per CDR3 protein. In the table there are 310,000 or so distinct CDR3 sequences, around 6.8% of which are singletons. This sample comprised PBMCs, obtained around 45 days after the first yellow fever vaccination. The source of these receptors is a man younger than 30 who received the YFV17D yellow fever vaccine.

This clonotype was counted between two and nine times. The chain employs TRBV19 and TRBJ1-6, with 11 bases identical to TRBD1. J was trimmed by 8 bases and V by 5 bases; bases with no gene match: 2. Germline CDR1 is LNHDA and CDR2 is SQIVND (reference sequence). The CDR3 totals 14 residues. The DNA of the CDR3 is TGTGCCAGTAGTGTGGACAGGGGGCATTCACCCCTCCACTTT. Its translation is CASSVDRGHSPLHF.

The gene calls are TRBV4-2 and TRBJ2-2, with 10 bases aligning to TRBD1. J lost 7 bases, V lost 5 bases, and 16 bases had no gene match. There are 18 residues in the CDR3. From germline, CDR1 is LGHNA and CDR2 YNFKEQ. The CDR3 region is CASSRTNNPGQGNGELFF. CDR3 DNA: TGTGCCAGCAGCAGGACCAACAACCCGGGACAGGGGAACGGGGAGCTGTTTTTT.

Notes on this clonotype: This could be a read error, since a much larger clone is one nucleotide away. The DNA of the CDR3 is TGCGCCAGCAGCCAAGTGGTAGGGTCTTACACTGAAGCTTTCTTT. It translates to CASSQVVGSYTEAFF. The J gene is TRBJ1-1, the V gene TRBV4-1; unclear D gene. V shed 1 base and J shed 3 bases, with 12 bases lying between them. The CDR3 has 15 residues. Germline V lookup: CDR1 MGHRA, CDR2 YSYEKL.

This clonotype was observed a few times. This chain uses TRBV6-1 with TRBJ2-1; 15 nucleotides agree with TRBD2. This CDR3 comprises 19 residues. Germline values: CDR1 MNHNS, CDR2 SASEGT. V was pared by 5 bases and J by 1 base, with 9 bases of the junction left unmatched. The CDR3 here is CASSQPGLAGGRSYNEQFF. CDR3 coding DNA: TGTGCCAGCAGTCAACCGGGACTAGCGGGGGGAAGGTCCTACAATGAGCAGTTCTTC.

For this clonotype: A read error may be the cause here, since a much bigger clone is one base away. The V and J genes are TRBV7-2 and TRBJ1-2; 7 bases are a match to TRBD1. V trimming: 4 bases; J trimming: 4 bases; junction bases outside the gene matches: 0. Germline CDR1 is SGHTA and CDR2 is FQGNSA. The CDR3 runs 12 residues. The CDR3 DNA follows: TGTGCCAGCAGCTGGGACAGCTATGGCTACACCTTC. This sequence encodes CASSWDSYGYTF.

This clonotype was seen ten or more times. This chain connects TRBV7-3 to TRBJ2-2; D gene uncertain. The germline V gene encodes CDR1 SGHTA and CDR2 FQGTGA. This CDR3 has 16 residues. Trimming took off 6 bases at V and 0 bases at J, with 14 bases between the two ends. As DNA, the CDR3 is TGTGCCAGCAGAAAGTCCGGCAGCGCGAACACCGGGGAGCTGTTTTTT. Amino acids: CASRKSGSANTGELFF.

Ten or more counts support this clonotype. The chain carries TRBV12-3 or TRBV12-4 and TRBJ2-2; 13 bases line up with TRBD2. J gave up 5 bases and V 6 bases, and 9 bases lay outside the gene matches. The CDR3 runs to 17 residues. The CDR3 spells CASSRTSGGPGTGELFF. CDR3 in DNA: TGTGCCAGCAGCAGGACTAGCGGGGGCCCCGGGACCGGGGAGCTGTTTTTT.

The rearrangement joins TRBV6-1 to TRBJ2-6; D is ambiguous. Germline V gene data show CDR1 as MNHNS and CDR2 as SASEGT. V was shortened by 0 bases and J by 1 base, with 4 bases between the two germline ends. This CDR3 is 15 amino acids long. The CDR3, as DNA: TGTGCCAGCAGTGAAGCAGGGTCTGGGGCCAACGTCCTGACTTTC. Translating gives CASSEAGSGANVLTF.

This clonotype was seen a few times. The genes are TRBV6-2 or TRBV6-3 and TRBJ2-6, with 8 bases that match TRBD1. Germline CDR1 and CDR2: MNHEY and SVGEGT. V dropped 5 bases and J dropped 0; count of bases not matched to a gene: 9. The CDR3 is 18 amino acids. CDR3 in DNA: TGTGCCAGCAGTGCCCTCCGGGACAGGCACTCTGGGGCCAACGTCCTGACTTTC. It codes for CASSALRDRHSGANVLTF.

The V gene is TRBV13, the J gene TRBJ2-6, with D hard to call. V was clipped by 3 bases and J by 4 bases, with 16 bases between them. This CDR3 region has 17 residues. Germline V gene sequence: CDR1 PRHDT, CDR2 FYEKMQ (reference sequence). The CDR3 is CASSFRTGPLGANVLTF. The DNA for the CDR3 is TGTGCCAGCAGCTTCCGGACCGGCCCACTCGGGGCCAACGTCCTGACTTTC.

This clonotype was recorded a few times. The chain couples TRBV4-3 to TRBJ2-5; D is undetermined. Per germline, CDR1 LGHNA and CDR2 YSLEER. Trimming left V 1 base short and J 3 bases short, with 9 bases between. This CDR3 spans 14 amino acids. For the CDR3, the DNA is TGCGCCAGCAGCCAAGGAGTACACGAAGAGACCCAGTACTTC. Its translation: CASSQGVHEETQYF.

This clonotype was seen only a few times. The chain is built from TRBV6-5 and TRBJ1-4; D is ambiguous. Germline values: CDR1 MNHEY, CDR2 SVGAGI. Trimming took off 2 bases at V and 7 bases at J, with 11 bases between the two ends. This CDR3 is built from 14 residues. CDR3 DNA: TGTGCCAGCAGTTACCAGGCCCGGGTTGAAAAACTGTTTTTT. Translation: CASSYQARVEKLFF.

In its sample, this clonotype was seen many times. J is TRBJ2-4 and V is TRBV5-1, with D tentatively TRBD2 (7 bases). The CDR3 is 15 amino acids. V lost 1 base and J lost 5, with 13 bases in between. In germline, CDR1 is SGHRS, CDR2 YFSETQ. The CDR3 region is CASSLMGGAENIQYF. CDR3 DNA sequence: TGCGCCAGCAGCTTGATGGGGGGGGCCGAAAACATTCAGTACTTC.

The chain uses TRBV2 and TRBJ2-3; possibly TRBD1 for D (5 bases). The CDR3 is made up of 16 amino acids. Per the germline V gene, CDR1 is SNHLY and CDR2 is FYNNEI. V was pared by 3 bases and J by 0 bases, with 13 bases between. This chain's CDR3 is CASSDLRQGSTDTQYF. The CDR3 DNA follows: TGTGCCAGCAGTGACCTTCGGCAGGGAAGCACAGATACGCAGTATTTT.

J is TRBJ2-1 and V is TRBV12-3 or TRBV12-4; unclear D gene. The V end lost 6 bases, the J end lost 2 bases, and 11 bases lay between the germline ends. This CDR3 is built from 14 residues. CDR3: CASRESWPYNEQFF. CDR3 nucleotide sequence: TGTGCCAGCAGGGAGAGTTGGCCCTACAATGAGCAGTTCTTC.

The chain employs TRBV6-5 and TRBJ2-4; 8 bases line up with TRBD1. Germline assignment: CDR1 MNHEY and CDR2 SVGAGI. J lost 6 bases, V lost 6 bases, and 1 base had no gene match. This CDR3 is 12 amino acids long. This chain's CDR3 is CASSDRGNIQYF. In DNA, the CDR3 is TGTGCCAGCAGCGACAGGGGAAACATTCAGTACTTC.